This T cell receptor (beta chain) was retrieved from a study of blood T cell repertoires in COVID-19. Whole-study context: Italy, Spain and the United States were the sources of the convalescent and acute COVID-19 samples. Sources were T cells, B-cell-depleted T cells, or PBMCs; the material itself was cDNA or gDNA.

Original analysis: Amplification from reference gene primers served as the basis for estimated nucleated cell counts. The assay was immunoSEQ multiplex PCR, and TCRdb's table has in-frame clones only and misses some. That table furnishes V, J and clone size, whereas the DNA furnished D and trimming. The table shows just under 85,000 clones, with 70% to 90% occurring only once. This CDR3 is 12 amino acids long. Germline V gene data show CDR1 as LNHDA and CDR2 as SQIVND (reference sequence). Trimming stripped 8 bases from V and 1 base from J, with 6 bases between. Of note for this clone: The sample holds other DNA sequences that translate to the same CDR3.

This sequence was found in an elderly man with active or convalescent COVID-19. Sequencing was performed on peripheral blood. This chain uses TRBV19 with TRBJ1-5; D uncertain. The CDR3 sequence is CASSGSNQPQHF. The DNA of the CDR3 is TGTGCCAGTTCGGGAAGCAATCAGCCCCAGCATTTT.